This T cell receptor beta chain emerged from a study of CXCR3-negative and CXCR3-positive naive CD8 T cells. Per the germline V gene, CDR1 is SGHNT and CDR2 is YYREEE (reference sequence). CDR3 length: 17 amino acids. Remarks on this clonotype: The antigen remains unidentified.

Findings and limits, study-wide: TRB CDR3s of CXCR3-positive naive cells were more hydrophobic than those of CXCR3-negative naive cells. Both naive subsets had comparably high diversity; memory CD8+ cells much lower. Partly lower CXCR3 expression followed cryopreservation, and most assays relied on fresh PBMCs. Memory, not naive, CXCR3-negative and CXCR3-positive cells differed in TRBV-TRBJ usage.

The CD45RO-CCR7+CD27+CD95- phenotype denoted naive CD8+ T cells. Libraries of TRB cDNA were made by 5' RACE and carried UMIs. No DNA is given; TCRdb re-called the 5' RACE reads and lists each CDR3 protein once. The sample includes fewer than 90,000 distinct CDR3 sequences. The sequence came from a human donor in good health. Some clones in this sample may be carry-over from other donors' samples. The chain joins TRBV5-4 to TRBJ2-2; TCRdb calls TRBD1, which cannot be checked without DNA. Sequences were obtained from naive CXCR3+ CD8+ T cells from blood. Regarding subset: CD45RO-CCR7+CD27+CD95- naive CD8+ T cells expressing CXCR3 (TNR3+). The CDR3 spells CASSLRALQGNTGELFF.